This T cell receptor (beta chain) was identified during a study of blood T cell repertoires in COVID-19. Study information: From T cells, B-cell-depleted T cells, or PBMCs came the material, which was cDNA or gDNA.

Germline lookup yields CDR1 KGHSH and CDR2 LQKENI. The CDR3 is 15 amino acids. Trimming cost V 6 bases and J 1 base, with 13 bases left between them. Allocation to cohorts depended on clinical history reported by the participants. Symptom resolution, clearance, or two negative PCRs marked the recovered donors of Cohort 3. Per the authors' pipeline: From reference gene primer amplification, estimates of nucleated cell counts were derived. TCRdb's copy holds only in-frame clones and misses some; the assay was immunoSEQ multiplex PCR. D and trimming were read from the DNA, whereas the V and J calls and clone size are those reported in that table. Of about 270,000 clones listed, 88% are singletons.

The specimen was PBMCs or T cells enriched from blood (not recorded which). The chain combines TRBV18 with TRBJ1-5; D might be TRBD1 (5 bases). The sequence came from a woman aged 45-65 years who had recovered from COVID-19. This chain's CDR3 is CASSPQGKSNQPQHF. CDR3 nucleotide sequence: TGTGCCAGCTCGCCCCAGGGTAAGAGCAATCAGCCCCAGCATTTT.